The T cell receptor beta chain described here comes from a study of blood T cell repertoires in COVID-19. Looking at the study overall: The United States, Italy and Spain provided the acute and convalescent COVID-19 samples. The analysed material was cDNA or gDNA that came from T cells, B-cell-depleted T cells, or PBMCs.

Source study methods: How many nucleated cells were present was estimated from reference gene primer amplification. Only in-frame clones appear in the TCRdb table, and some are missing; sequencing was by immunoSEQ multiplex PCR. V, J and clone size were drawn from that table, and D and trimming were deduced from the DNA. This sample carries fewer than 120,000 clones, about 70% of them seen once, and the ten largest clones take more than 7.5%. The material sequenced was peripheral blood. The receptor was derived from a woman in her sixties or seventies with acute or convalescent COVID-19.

The CDR3 loop is CASSLGTGAGYTF. The CDR3 bases are TGTGCCAGCAGTTTGGGGACAGGGGCTGGCTACACCTTC. The chain combines TRBV28 with TRBJ1-2; 10 bases fit TRBD1. The germline CDR1 and CDR2 sequences are MDHEN and SYDVKM. The CDR3 sequence is 13 residues long. Trimming cost V 3 bases and J 7 bases; bases outside gene matches: 2.